This T cell receptor (beta chain) appears in the sequencing data of a study of blood T cell repertoires in COVID-19 (dated by TCRdb to about 2020). General notes on the study: Collaborator samples came from the United States, Italy and Spain and covered acute and convalescent phases of COVID-19. The material from the prospective study consisted of cDNA or gDNA derived from T cells, B-cell-depleted T cells, or PBMCs. A de-identified subject ID, COVID-19 status, age in years and sex were almost always included in the sample metadata. Where available, HLA class I and class II types were taken from metadata supplied by the sample provider and were not determined by assay-based typing. Samples were obtained from the ongoing ImmuneRACE study (first 160 participants) and from 1,200 or so subjects provided by 6 global collaborators. The repertoires were released in a freely available public database meant as a resource for research on the immune response to SARS-CoV-2. Deeply sampled blood TCRbeta repertoires from subjects exposed to, actively infected with, or recovered from COVID-19 were included in the dataset. Overall results and qualifications from the work: The quantity of clinical and demographic metadata differed by source and by participant and was supplied without curation.

Each collaborating institution followed its own protocols to collect whole blood in K2EDTA tubes. For TCRbeta analysis, collaborators shipped samples as frozen whole blood, isolated PBMCs, or DNA extracted from either of those sample types. TCRbeta CDR3 regions were amplified from genomic DNA by means of the immunoSEQ Assay, a bias-controlled multiplex PCR. The published analysis was carried out like this. Within the assay, amplification of reference gene primers was used to estimate how many nucleated cells each sample contained. Sequence reads were collapsed and filtered to measure the absolute abundance of every unique TCRbeta CDR3 rearrangement. For each sample, productive Simpson clonality was calculated as the square root of Simpson's diversity index across productive rearrangements. Here the immuneACCESS table is served through TCRdb, limited to in-frame sequences with V and J called. Missing clones are a known gap in these copies; in checked studies unresolved V genes cover under half, and the rest lacks a known reason. D and trimming come from the DNA, and the V and J calls and clone size come from that table. This sample gives around 130,000 clones in total; 70% to 85% of them show up just once. The ten largest clones capture 17% of the sample.

On this clone: Its antigen target is currently unknown. Per-nucleotide qualities are absent, and no much larger clonotype sits a single base away.

CDR1 and CDR2 are read off the germline V gene as SGHTA and FQGNSA. The junction shows trimming of 5 bases on V and 8 bases on J, and the gene matches do not reach 8 bases of it. Reading from cysteine to phenylalanine, the CDR3 counts 14 amino acids. Just the 42-base CDR3 DNA is kept, in frame starting at base 1. This sequence uses TRBV7-2 and TRBJ1-4, with 7 bases aligning to TRBD1. The sample was peripheral blood. The sequence derives from a woman of 80 years or more with acute or convalescent COVID-19. The DNA reads as follows: TGTGCCAGCAGCGAGGGGGCGCGTGGGGAAAAACTGTTTTTT. It encodes CASSEGARGEKLFF.